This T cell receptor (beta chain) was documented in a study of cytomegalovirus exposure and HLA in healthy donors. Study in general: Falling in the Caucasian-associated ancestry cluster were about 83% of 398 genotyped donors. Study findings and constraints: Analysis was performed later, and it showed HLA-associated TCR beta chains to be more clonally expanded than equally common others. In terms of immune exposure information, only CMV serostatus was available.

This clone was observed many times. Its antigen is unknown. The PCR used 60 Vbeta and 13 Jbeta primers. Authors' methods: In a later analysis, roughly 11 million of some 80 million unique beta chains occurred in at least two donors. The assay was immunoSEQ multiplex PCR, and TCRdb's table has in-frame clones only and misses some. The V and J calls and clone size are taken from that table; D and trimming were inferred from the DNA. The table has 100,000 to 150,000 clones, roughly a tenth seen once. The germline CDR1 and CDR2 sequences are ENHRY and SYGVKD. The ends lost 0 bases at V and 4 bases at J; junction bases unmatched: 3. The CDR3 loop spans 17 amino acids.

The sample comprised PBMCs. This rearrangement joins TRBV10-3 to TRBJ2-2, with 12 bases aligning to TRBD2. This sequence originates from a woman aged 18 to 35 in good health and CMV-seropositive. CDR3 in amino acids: CAISESASGRVTGELFF. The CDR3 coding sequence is TGTGCCATCAGTGAGTCGGCTAGCGGGAGGGTCACCGGGGAGCTGTTTTTT.